This section outlines one T cell receptor beta chain sequence together with its context. What it binds is unknown. The data are from a study of OX40 agonist ivuxolimab in advanced cancers. Across the study: It was ivuxolimab, an agonistic anti-OX40 (CD134) antibody, that patients were treated with. Every 2 weeks, patients received ivuxolimab intravenously, dosed at 0.01 to 10 mg/kg. Overall study findings and caveats: In general, CD8+ T cells held more expanded clones than CD4+ did, on average.

The CDR3 consists of 13 residues. The V and J ends lost 5 bases and 1 base respectively, with 8 bases between them. Germline CDR1 reads MNHEY; CDR2 reads SMNVEV (reference sequence). Sequencing used immunoSEQ multiplex PCR; TCRdb keeps in-frame clones, though not all of them. The table records tens of thousands of clones, approximately 86% of them present only once. The chain links TRBV27 to TRBJ1-1; D gene ambiguous. The source of this sequence is an adult with an advanced solid tumor such as melanoma, head and neck, liver or kidney cancer. Material: CD4+ or CD8+ T cells sorted from blood, obtained in a trial of the OX40 agonist ivuxolimab. Here the CDR3 DNA reads TGTGCCAGCAGTACGTTGTGGAACACTGAAGCTTTCTTT. This gives the protein CASSTLWNTEAFF.